This T cell receptor (beta chain) was retrieved from a study of blood T cell repertoires in COVID-19. In the study overall: The study drew acute and convalescent COVID-19 samples from the United States, Italy and Spain. T cells, B-cell-depleted T cells, or PBMCs supplied cDNA or gDNA.

The CDR3 covers 14 residues. The germline CDR1 and CDR2 sequences are SGHRS and YFSETQ. V shed 0 bases and J shed 13 bases, with 14 bases lying between them. How the authors handled the data: Nucleated cell number was recorded as an estimate derived from reference gene primer amplification. Sequencing was performed with immunoSEQ multiplex PCR; in TCRdb, only in-frame clones are kept and a portion is missing. V and J calls and clone size are copied from that table; D and trimming were computed from the DNA. Of roughly 250,000 clones listed, over 80% are singletons. Sequenced sample: peripheral blood. The V gene is TRBV5-1, the J gene TRBJ1-6; D is undetermined. This TCR came from a woman between 40 and 55 years old with acute or convalescent COVID-19. The CDR3 protein is CASSLEVEGSPLHF. CDR3 nucleotide sequence: TGCGCCAGCAGCTTGGAGGTGGAGGGTAGTCCCCTCCACTTT.